This entry lists 9 T cell receptor beta chains sequenced from one sample in a study of metastatic and nonmetastatic thyroid tumors. Among the patients, none had received any treatment before thyroid surgery. TCRdb re-clonotyped the PCR reads through MiXCR. The data contain over 20,000 clones, about 10% of them singletons. The specimen was blood. The source is a female donor with papillary thyroid cancer or a benign thyroid nodule (not recorded which). Some clones in this sample may be carry-over from other donors' samples.

This clone was counted many times. The chain couples TRBV5-1 to TRBJ2-5; TRBD2 matches at 7 bases. The J segment lost 3 bases and the V segment lost 4 bases, leaving 9 bases of the junction unmatched. The CDR3 has 15 amino acids. CDR1 and CDR2 from the germline V gene are SGHRS and YFSETQ. CDR3 coding DNA: TGCGCCAGCAGCCGGCTAACTAGCGTAGAAGAGACCCAGTACTTC. It translates to CASSRLTSVEETQYF.

On this clone itself: A much larger clonotype is one base distant, so this may be a read error. The rearrangement links TRBV5-5 to TRBJ2-7, with 7 bases aligning to TRBD2. CDR3 length: 13 residues. Germline lookup yields CDR1 SGHKS and CDR2 YYEKEE (reference sequence). CDR3 residues: CSSSLVAGAPESF. The CDR3 nucleotides read TGTTCCAGCAGCTTGGTTGCGGGAGCACCAGAGAGCTTC.

This clone was seen a single time. V gene TRBV7-3 combines with J gene TRBJ2-2; 12 bases match TRBD2. The ends lost 0 bases at V and 2 bases at J; junction bases unmatched: 1. CDR3 size: 17 residues. CDR1 SGHTA and CDR2 FQGTGA come from the germline V gene. The CDR3 sequence: CASSLTGLAGNTGELFF. The CDR3 DNA sequence: TGTGCCAGCAGCTTAACAGGACTAGCGGGAAACACCGGGGAGCTGTTTTTT.

This clone was found many times. This chain joins TRBV7-9 and TRBJ2-7; TRBD2 aligns across 8 bases. V was clipped by 4 bases and J by 1 base; unmatched bases: 6. The CDR3 sequence is 15 residues long. Germline V gives CDR1 SEHNR, CDR2 FQNEAQ (reference sequence). The chain's CDR3 is CASSSTSVVSYEQYF. In nucleotides, the CDR3 is TGTGCCAGCAGCTCGACTAGCGTGGTTTCCTACGAGCAGTACTTC.

This clone was observed a handful of times. This may stem from a read error, because a much larger clone lies one nucleotide away. V usage is TRBV29-1 and J usage is TRBJ2-1, with D possibly TRBD2 on 5 matching bases. Trimming cost V 6 bases and J 4 bases, with 19 bases left between them. From germline, CDR1 is SQVTM and CDR2 ANQGSEA. The CDR3 is 15 residues long. CDR3 region: CSVSGSHQLYNEQFF. CDR3 DNA: TGCAGCGTCTCGGGGAGTCATCAACTGTACAATGAGCAGTTCTTC.

In this sample, this clone is medium-sized. The rearrangement links TRBV27 to TRBJ2-3, with D unresolved. The germline V gene has CDR1 MNHEY and CDR2 SMNVEV (reference sequence). The CDR3 consists of 13 residues. Trimming cost V 5 bases and J 2 bases, with 8 bases left between them. The CDR3 coding sequence is TGTGCCAGCAGTCGGAGATTCACAGATACGCAGTATTTT. This encodes CASSRRFTDTQYF.

V gene TRBV28 combines with J gene TRBJ2-7, with 9 bases lining up with TRBD1. The CDR3 is 13 residues long. The germline gives CDR1 MDHEN, CDR2 SYDVKM. V lost 11 bases and J lost 10; bases outside the gene matches: 15. CDR3 coding DNA: TGTGCCGCTAAGGGGACAGGGTTCGGGGACCAGTACTTC. As protein: CAAKGTGFGDQYF.

This clone was seen repeatedly, ten times or more. The chain links TRBV7-8 to TRBJ1-1, with D perhaps TRBD1 (6 bases). This CDR3 spans 13 amino acids. CDR1 and CDR2 from the germline V gene are SGHVS and FQNEAQ. The V gene lost 8 bases and the J gene lost 2 bases, with 12 bases spanning the gap. CDR3: CASGRDTNTEAFF. The CDR3 nucleotides are TGTGCCAGCGGCCGGGACACCAACACTGAAGCTTTCTTT.

This clone was seen at least ten times. The genes are TRBV20-1 and TRBJ2-7, with 12 bases matching TRBD2. V lost 7 bases to trimming and J lost 4 bases; unmatched junction nucleotides: 5. CDR1 and CDR2 (germline): DFQATT, SNEGSKA (reference sequence). The CDR3 spans 13 residues. In nucleotides, the CDR3 is TGCAGTGGACTAGCGGGAGTCGGATACGAGCAGTACTTC. Amino acids: CSGLAGVGYEQYF.